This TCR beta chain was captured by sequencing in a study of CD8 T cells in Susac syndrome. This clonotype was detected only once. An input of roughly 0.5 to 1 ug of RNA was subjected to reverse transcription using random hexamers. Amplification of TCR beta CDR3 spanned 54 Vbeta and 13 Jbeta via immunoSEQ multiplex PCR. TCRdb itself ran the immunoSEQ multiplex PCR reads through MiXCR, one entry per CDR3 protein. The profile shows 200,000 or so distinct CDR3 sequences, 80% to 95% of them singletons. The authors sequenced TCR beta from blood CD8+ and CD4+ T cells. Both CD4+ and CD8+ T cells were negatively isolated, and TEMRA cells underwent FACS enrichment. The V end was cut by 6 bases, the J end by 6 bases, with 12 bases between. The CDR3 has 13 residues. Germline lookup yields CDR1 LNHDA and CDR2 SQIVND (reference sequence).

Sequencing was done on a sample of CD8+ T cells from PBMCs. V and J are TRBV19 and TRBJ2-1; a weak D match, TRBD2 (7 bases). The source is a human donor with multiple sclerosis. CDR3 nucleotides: TGTGCCAGTAGCGCCGGGGGGCTCAATGAGCAGTTCTTC. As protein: CASSAGGLNEQFF.